This entry is about one TCR beta chain. Its antigen is not known. This entry comes from a study of Ad26.COV2.S vaccination and SARS-CoV-2 variants. At the level of the study: Sample donor was a member of the COV1001 Ad26.COV2.S trial arm. Intramuscular Ad26.COV2.S at 5x10^10 or 1x10^11 viral particles. General study findings and limits: Breadth and depth estimates from TCRs may understate total T cell responses.

The assay was immunoSEQ multiplex PCR, and TCRdb's table has in-frame clones only and misses some. The data show hundreds of thousands of clones, with about 93% seen just once and more than 10% held by the top ten. Treatment given: some 20 received Ad26.COV2.S at low or high dose, single or two shots; 5 received placebo; per-sample allocation not given. Day 63 following the first vaccine or placebo injection was when the samples were taken. The administered vaccine (an Ad26 vector) expressed Wuhan-strain SARS-CoV-2 spike. This TCR came from a person between 18 and 60 years old who received the Ad26.COV2.S COVID-19 vaccine or a placebo. The source was peripheral blood, collected in a trial of Ad26.COV2.S vaccine versus placebo.

CDR3 in amino acids: CASRTPSRAGELFF. The CDR3 nucleotides are TGTGCCAGCAGGACCCCCTCGAGAGCCGGGGAGCTGTTTTTT. The V gene is TRBV27, the J gene TRBJ2-2; the D is unclear. V was cut by 6 bases and J by 6 bases, with 14 bases left in between. Germline V CDR1 and CDR2: MNHEY, SMNVEV (reference sequence). This CDR3 has 14 amino acids.